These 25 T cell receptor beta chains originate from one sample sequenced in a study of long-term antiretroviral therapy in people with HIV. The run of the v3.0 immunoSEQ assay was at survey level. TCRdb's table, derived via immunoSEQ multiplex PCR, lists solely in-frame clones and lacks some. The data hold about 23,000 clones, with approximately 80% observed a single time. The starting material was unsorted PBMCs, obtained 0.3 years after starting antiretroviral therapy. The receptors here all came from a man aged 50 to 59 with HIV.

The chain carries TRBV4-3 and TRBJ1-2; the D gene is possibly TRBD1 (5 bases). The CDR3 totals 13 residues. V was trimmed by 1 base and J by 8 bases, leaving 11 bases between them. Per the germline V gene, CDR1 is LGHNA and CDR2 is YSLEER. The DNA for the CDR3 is TGCGCCAGCAGCCAAGCCAGGGTGGCAGGCTACACCTTC. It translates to CASSQARVAGYTF.

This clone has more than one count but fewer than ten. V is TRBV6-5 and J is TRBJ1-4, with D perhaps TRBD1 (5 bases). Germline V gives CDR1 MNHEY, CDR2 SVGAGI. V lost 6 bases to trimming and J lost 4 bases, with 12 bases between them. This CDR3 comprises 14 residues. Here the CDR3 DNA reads TGTGCCAGCAGCCGGGGACGGAGTAATGAAAAACTGTTTTTT. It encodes CASSRGRSNEKLFF.

The CDR3 loop is CASSLLAHQETQYF. The CDR3 DNA is TGCGCCAGCAGCTTGTTAGCTCACCAAGAGACCCAGTACTTC. V is TRBV5-1 and J is TRBJ2-5; D gene uncertain. This CDR3 comprises 14 residues. V was trimmed by 1 base and J by 0 bases, leaving 7 bases between them. CDR1 and CDR2 from the germline V gene are SGHRS and YFSETQ.

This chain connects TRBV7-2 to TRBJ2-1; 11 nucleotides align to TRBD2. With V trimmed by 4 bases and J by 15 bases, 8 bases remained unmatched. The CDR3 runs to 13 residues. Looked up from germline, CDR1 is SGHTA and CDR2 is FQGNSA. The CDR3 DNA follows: TGTGCCAGCAGCTCAGACGATAGCGGGAGGGGGTTCTTC. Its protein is CASSSDDSGRGFF.

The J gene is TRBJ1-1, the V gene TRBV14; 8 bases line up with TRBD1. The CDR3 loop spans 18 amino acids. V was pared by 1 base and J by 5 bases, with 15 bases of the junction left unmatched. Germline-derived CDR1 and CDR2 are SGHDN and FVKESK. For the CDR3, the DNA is TGTGCCAGCAGCCAAGGCGGTACGGCGGACAGGGCGAGGACTGAAGCTTTCTTT. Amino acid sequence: CASSQGGTADRARTEAFF.

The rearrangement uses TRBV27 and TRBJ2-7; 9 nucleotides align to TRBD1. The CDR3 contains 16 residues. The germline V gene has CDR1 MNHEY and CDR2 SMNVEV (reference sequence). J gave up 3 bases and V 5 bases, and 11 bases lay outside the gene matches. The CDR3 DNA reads TGTGCCAGCAGTACCGGACAGGGGATGGCCGGCTACGAGCAGTACTTC. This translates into CASSTGQGMAGYEQYF.

CDR3 loop: CASSVGRRANYGYTF. DNA for the CDR3: TGTGCCAGCAGCGTCGGACGGAGAGCTAACTATGGCTACACCTTC. The chain uses TRBV9 and TRBJ1-2; D not certain. The CDR3 length is 15 residues. CDR1 SGDLS and CDR2 YYNGEE come from the germline V gene. Trimming removed 2 bases at V and 0 bases at J, with 11 bases between.

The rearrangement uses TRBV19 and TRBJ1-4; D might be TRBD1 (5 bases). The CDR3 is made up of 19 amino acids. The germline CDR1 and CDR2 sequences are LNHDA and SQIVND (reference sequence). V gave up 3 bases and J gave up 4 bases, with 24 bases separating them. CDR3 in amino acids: CASSMMSWGPQLVNEKLFF. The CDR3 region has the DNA TGTGCCAGTAGTATGATGAGTTGGGGCCCACAGCTGGTTAATGAAAAACTGTTTTTT.

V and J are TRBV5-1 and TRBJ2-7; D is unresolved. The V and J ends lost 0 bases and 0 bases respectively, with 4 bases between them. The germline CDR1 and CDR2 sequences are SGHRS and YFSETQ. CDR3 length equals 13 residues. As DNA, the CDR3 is TGCGCCAGCAGCTTGGGACGCTCCTACGAGCAGTACTTC. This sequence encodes CASSLGRSYEQYF.

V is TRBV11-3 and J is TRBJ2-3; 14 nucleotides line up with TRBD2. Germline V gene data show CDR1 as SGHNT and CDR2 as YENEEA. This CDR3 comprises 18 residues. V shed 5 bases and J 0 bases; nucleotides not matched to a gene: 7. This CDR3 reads CASSQTSGGAGSTDTQYF. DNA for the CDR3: TGTGCCAGCAGCCAGACTAGCGGGGGGGCCGGTAGCACAGATACGCAGTATTTT.

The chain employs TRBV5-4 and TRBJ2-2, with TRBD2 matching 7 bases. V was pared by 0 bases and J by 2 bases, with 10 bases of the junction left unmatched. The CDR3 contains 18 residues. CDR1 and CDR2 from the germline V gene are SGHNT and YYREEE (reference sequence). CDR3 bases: TGTGCCAGCAGCTTGGCCGCCTACGGGGGGATCAACACCGGGGAGCTGTTTTTT. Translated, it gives CASSLAAYGGINTGELFF.

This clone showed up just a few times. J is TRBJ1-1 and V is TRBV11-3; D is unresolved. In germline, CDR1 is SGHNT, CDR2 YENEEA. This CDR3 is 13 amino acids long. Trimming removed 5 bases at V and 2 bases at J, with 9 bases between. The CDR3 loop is CASSPEGNTEAFF. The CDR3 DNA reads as TGTGCCAGCAGCCCTGAGGGAAACACTGAAGCTTTCTTT.

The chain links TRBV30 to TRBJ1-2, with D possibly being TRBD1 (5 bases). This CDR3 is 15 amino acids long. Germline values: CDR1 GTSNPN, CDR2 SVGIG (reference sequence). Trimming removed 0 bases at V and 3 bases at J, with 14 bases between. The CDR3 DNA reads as TGTGCCTGGAGTGTACGGATAAGGGGACACTATGGCTACACCTTC. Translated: CAWSVRIRGHYGYTF.

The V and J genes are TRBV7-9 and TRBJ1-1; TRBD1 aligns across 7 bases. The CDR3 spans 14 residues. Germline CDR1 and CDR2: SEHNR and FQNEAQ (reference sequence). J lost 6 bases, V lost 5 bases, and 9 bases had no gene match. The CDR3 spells CASSPDRARAEAFF. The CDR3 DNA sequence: TGTGCCAGCAGCCCAGACAGGGCCCGTGCTGAAGCTTTCTTT. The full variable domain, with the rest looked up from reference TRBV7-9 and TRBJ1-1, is DTGVSQNPRHKITKRGQNVTFRCDPISEHNRLYWYRQTLGQGPEFLTYFQNEAQLEKSRLLSDRFSAERPKGSFSTLEIQRTEQGDSAMYLCASSPDRARAEAFFGQGTRLTVV.

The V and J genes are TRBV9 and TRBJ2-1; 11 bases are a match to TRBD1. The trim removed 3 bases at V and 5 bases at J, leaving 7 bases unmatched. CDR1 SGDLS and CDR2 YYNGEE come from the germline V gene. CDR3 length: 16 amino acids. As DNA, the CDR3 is TGTGCCAGCAGCGCGAACCGGGACAGGGGGGACAATGAGCAGTTCTTC. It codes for CASSANRDRGDNEQFF. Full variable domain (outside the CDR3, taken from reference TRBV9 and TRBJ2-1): DSGVTQTPKHLITATGQRVTLRCSPRSGDLSVYWYQQSLDQGLQFLIQYYNGEERAKGNILERFSAQQFPDLHSELNLSSLELGDSALYFCASSANRDRGDNEQFFGPGTRLTVL.

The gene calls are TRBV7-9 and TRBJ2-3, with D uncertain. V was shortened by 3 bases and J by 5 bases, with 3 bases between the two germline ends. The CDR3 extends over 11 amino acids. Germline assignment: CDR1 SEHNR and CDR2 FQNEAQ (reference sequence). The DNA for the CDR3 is TGTGCCAGCAGCTTGAGAGATACGCAGTATTTT. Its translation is CASSLRDTQYF. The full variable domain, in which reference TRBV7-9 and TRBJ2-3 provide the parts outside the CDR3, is DTGVSQNPRHKITKRGQNVTFRCDPISEHNRLYWYRQTLGQGPEFLTYFQNEAQLEKSRLLSDRFSAERPKGSFSTLEIQRTEQGDSAMYLCASSLRDTQYFGPGTRLTVL.

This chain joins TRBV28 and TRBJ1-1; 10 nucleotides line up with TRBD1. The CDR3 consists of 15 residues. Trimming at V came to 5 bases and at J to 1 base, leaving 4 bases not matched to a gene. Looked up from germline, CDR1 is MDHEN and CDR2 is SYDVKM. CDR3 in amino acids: CASSEDRGRNTEAFF. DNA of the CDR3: TGTGCCAGCAGTGAAGACAGGGGGCGGAACACTGAAGCTTTCTTT.

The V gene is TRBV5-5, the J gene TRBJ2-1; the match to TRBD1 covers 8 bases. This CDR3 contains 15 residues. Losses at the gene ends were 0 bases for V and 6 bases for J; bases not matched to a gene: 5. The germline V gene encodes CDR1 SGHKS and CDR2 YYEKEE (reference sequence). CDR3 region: CASSLDRGLGNEQFF. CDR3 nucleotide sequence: TGTGCCAGCAGCTTGGACAGGGGGTTGGGCAATGAGCAGTTCTTC.

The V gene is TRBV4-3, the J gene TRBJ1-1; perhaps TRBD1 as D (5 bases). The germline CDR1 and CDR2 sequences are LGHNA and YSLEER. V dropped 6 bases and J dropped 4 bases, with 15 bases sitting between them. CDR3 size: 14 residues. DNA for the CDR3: TGCGCCAGCAGGCCCCAGGTGGGGGGCACTGAAGCTTTCTTT. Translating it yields CASRPQVGGTEAFF.

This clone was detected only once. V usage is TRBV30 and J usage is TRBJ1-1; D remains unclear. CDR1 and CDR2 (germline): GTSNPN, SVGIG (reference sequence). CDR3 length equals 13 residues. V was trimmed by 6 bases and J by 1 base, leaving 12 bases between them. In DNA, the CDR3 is TGTGCCTGTTCTGCGCTGGAGAACACTGAAGCTTTCTTT. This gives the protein CACSALENTEAFF.

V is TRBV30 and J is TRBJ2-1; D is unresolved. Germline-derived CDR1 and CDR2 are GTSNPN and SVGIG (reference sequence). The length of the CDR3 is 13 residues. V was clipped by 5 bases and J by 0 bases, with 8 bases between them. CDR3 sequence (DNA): TGTGCCTGGGGCAGCCTCTCCTACAATGAGCAGTTCTTC. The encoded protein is CAWGSLSYNEQFF.

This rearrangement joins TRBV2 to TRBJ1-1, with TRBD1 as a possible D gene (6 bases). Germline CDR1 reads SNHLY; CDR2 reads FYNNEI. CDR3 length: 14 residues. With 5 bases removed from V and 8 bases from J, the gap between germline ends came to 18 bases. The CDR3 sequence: CASSPDRLGREAFF. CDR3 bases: TGTGCCAGCAGTCCTGACAGGCTTGGCAGAGAAGCTTTCTTT.

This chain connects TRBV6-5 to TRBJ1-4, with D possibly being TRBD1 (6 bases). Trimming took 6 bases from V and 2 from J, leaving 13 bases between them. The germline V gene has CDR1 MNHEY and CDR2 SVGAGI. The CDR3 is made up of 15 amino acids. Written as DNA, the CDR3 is TGTGCCAGCAGACGTACAGGGTATACTAATGAAAAACTGTTTTTT. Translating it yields CASRRTGYTNEKLFF.

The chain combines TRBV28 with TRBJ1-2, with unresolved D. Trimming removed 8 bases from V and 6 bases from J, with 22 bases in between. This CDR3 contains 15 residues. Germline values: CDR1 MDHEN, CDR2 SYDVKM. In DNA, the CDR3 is TGTGCCAGCGGCTTTAATAGGTCGGGTCGTGATGGCTACACCTTC. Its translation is CASGFNRSGRDGYTF.

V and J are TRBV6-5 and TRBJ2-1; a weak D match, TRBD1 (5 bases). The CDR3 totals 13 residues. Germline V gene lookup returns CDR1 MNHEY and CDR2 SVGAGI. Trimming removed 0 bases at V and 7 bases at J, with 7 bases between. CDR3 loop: CASSYSQGNEQFF. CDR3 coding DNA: TGTGCCAGCAGTTACTCCCAGGGAAATGAGCAGTTCTTC.